A selection of T cell receptor beta chains follows, all from one sample in a study of sequential checkpoint blockade in melanoma. Only in-frame clones appear in the TCRdb table, and some are missing; sequencing was by immunoSEQ multiplex PCR. The sample includes 35,000 to 45,000 clones, 88% of them seen just once. The sample consisted of CD8+ T cells sorted from blood (inferred from file names), taken from a patient given nivolumab and ipilimumab in sequence. All receptors derive from a human donor with melanoma. The CDR3 runs from the conserved cysteine through the conserved F or W. A D gene is named only where the DNA matches it firmly. Not every row has a clone size; where given, it reads once, few, many or a size class.

CDR3 DNA: TGTGCCAGCAGCCTTAACGGGGATACGCAGTATTTT
CDR3 protein: CASSLNGDTQYF
D gene: -
clone size: -
J gene: TRBJ2-3
V gene: TRBV27

CDR3 DNA: TGTGCCAGCAGTGAAGGGACAGGGGGTGAGGGCTACACCTTC
CDR3 protein: CASSEGTGGEGYTF
D gene: TRBD1
clone size: -
J gene: TRBJ1-2
V gene: TRBV6-1

CDR3 DNA: TGTGCCAGCAGCTCCTCCGGGATGACCTACGAGCAGTACTTC
CDR3 protein: CASSSSGMTYEQYF
D gene: -
clone size: -
J gene: TRBJ2-7
V gene: TRBV5-6

CDR3 DNA: TGTGCCAGCAGCTTACGGGGGTACAATGAGCAGTTCTTC
CDR3 protein: CASSLRGYNEQFF
D gene: -
clone size: -
J gene: TRBJ2-1
V gene: TRBV7-9

CDR3 DNA: TGTGCCATCAGTGGAGCGGGCACCTCCTACGAGCAGTACTTC
CDR3 protein: CAISGAGTSYEQYF
D gene: -
clone size: -
J gene: TRBJ2-7
V gene: TRBV10-3

CDR3 DNA: TGTGCCAGCAGCTTATCCCCTCTTCCCTTTGGGACAGGGGAAGCTTTCTTT
CDR3 protein: CASSLSPLPFGTGEAFF
D gene: TRBD1
clone size: -
J gene: TRBJ1-1
V gene: TRBV7-3

CDR3 DNA: TGCAGCGCCATAGTGTGGGAGTTTAATGAGCAGTTCTTC
CDR3 protein: CSAIVWEFNEQFF
D gene: -
clone size: -
J gene: TRBJ2-1
V gene: TRBV29-1

CDR3 DNA: TGCGCCAGCAGCCAAGATTGGATATCGGGACTAAGAAACAATGAGCAGTTCTTC
CDR3 protein: CASSQDWISGLRNNEQFF
D gene: TRBD2
clone size: -
J gene: TRBJ2-1
V gene: TRBV4-3

CDR3 DNA: TGTGCCAGCAGTTTTTCGGGGGTGTATGGCTACACCTTC
CDR3 protein: CASSFSGVYGYTF
D gene: -
clone size: -
J gene: TRBJ1-2
V gene: TRBV27

CDR3 DNA: TGTGCCAGTAGTGAGATGGGGCGGTCCGGTGAGCAGTTCTTC
CDR3 protein: CASSEMGRSGEQFF
D gene: -
clone size: once
J gene: TRBJ2-1
V gene: TRBV19

CDR3 DNA: TGTGCCAGCAGTTGGGGGGGGGCCCTTGCTGAAGCTTTCTTT
CDR3 protein: CASSWGGALAEAFF
D gene: -
clone size: -
J gene: TRBJ1-1
V gene: TRBV27

CDR3 DNA: TGTGCCGCGGGGCAGAACTACGAGCAGTACTTC
CDR3 protein: CAAGQNYEQYF
D gene: -
clone size: -
J gene: TRBJ2-7
V gene: TRBV6-1

CDR3 DNA: TGTGCCAGCAGTGAATTGGGAGATTACAATGAGCAGTTCTTC
CDR3 protein: CASSELGDYNEQFF
D gene: -
clone size: -
J gene: TRBJ2-1
V gene: TRBV25-1

CDR3 DNA: TGTGCCAGCACCCCGACCGGACAGGGAAGCAATCAGCCCCAGCATTTT
CDR3 protein: CASTPTGQGSNQPQHF
D gene: TRBD1
clone size: -
J gene: TRBJ1-5
V gene: TRBV6-6

CDR3 DNA: TGCAGCGTGAGGGGGTTGGACACCTACGAGCAGTACTTC
CDR3 protein: CSVRGLDTYEQYF
D gene: -
clone size: -
J gene: TRBJ2-7
V gene: TRBV29-1

CDR3 DNA: TGTGCCACCAATGCAGGGAAGGGAATAGGCTACACCTTC
CDR3 protein: CATNAGKGIGYTF
D gene: -
clone size: once
J gene: TRBJ1-2
V gene: TRBV15

CDR3 DNA: TGTGCCAGCAGTTACTCGACCCAGGGGGACGAGCAGTACTTC
CDR3 protein: CASSYSTQGDEQYF
D gene: TRBD1
clone size: -
J gene: TRBJ2-7
V gene: TRBV6-5

CDR3 DNA: TGTGCCAGCAGCCCTGACCAGGGTGGGCTCGGCTATGGCTACACCTTC
CDR3 protein: CASSPDQGGLGYGYTF
D gene: -
clone size: -
J gene: TRBJ1-2
V gene: TRBV9

CDR3 DNA: TGTGCCAGCAGCTCCTTACAGGGGAGGAGGGAGACCCAGTACTTC
CDR3 protein: CASSSLQGRRETQYF
D gene: -
clone size: -
J gene: TRBJ2-5
V gene: TRBV7-6

CDR3 DNA: TGTGCCAGCAGCTTAACGGCGGAACTGAACACTGAAGCTTTCTTC
CDR3 protein: CASSLTAELNTEAFF
D gene: -
clone size: -
J gene: TRBJ1-1
V gene: TRBV7-9

CDR3 DNA: TGTGCCAGTAGTATCCCGAGCGGAAGCTCCTACAATGAGCAGTTCTTC
CDR3 protein: CASSIPSGSSYNEQFF
D gene: -
clone size: -
J gene: TRBJ2-1
V gene: TRBV19

CDR3 DNA: TGTGCCAGCAGCTATCAGGGGGCCCGGGAGCAGTACTTC
CDR3 protein: CASSYQGAREQYF
D gene: TRBD1
clone size: once
J gene: TRBJ2-7
V gene: TRBV27

CDR3 DNA: TGTGCCAGCAGTGCCTTACTAGCGGAGTTAGCCGATGAGCAGTTCTTC
CDR3 protein: CASSALLAELADEQFF
D gene: TRBD2
clone size: -
J gene: TRBJ2-1
V gene: TRBV6-1

CDR3 DNA: TGTGCCAGCAGTTTCTCGGGTACTACTGAGCAGTTCTTC
CDR3 protein: CASSFSGTTEQFF
D gene: -
clone size: -
J gene: TRBJ2-1
V gene: TRBV27

CDR3 DNA: TGTGCCAGCAGCTTTCTAGCGGGAGGTGCGAATGAGCAGTTCTTC
CDR3 protein: CASSFLAGGANEQFF
D gene: TRBD2
clone size: few
J gene: TRBJ2-1
V gene: TRBV7-2

CDR3 DNA: TGTGCCAGCAGATTAGGGCGAACTAGCGGAGCCTACGAGCAGTACTTC
CDR3 protein: CASRLGRTSGAYEQYF
D gene: TRBD2
clone size: -
J gene: TRBJ2-7
V gene: TRBV9

CDR3 DNA: TGTGCCAGCAGCCAAGACAGTAGCAATCAGCCCCAGCATTTT
CDR3 protein: CASSQDSSNQPQHF
D gene: -
clone size: -
J gene: TRBJ1-5
V gene: TRBV7-9

CDR3 DNA: TGCAGCGTGGGGGCAGGGGGCACCTATGGCTACACCTTC
CDR3 protein: CSVGAGGTYGYTF
D gene: TRBD1
clone size: -
J gene: TRBJ1-2
V gene: TRBV29-1

CDR3 DNA: TGTGCCAGCAGTTTTGTACCCAGGGGTCTGCTCAACACCGGGGAGCTGTTTTTT
CDR3 protein: CASSFVPRGLLNTGELFF
D gene: -
clone size: -
J gene: TRBJ2-2
V gene: TRBV28

CDR3 DNA: TGTGCCAGTAGTATCGGGACAGGGGGATACGAAGGAACCCAGTACTTC
CDR3 protein: CASSIGTGGYEGTQYF
D gene: TRBD1
clone size: -
J gene: TRBJ2-5
V gene: TRBV19

CDR3 DNA: TGTGCCAGCAGTTTATCCTCCACCGGGACAGATACGCAGTATTTT
CDR3 protein: CASSLSSTGTDTQYF
D gene: -
clone size: -
J gene: TRBJ2-3
V gene: TRBV28

CDR3 DNA: TGTGCCAGCAGTGAAGCCGGGACACCCTCGGGGTACGAGCAGTACTTC
CDR3 protein: CASSEAGTPSGYEQYF
D gene: -
clone size: -
J gene: TRBJ2-7
V gene: TRBV6-1

CDR3 DNA: TGCGCCAGCAGCCAAGATCGGGAGACCCAGTACTTC
CDR3 protein: CASSQDRETQYF
D gene: -
clone size: -
J gene: TRBJ2-5
V gene: TRBV4-1

CDR3 DNA: TGTGCCAGTACCATCGGCCAGGGACAGTTCTATGGCTACACCTTC
CDR3 protein: CASTIGQGQFYGYTF
D gene: TRBD1
clone size: -
J gene: TRBJ1-2
V gene: TRBV19

CDR3 DNA: TGTGCCAGTAGAAGAGGGAATCAGCCCCAGCATTTT
CDR3 protein: CASRRGNQPQHF
D gene: -
clone size: -
J gene: TRBJ1-5
V gene: TRBV19

CDR3 DNA: TGTGCCAGTAGTACCCGACAGGGAATTCTGGATGGCTACACCTTC
CDR3 protein: CASSTRQGILDGYTF
D gene: TRBD1
clone size: -
J gene: TRBJ1-2
V gene: TRBV19

CDR3 DNA: TGTGCCAGCAGTGAAACCGCAGATAACTATGGCTACACCTTC
CDR3 protein: CASSETADNYGYTF
D gene: -
clone size: -
J gene: TRBJ1-2
V gene: TRBV6-1

CDR3 DNA: TGTGCCAGCAGCCCCCAGGGATCAAAATCCTACGAGCAGTACTTC
CDR3 protein: CASSPQGSKSYEQYF
D gene: -
clone size: -
J gene: TRBJ2-7
V gene: TRBV7-9

CDR3 DNA: TGTGCCAGCAGCTTAGCGGCAACAGCTAACTATGGCTACACCTTC
CDR3 protein: CASSLAATANYGYTF
D gene: -
clone size: -
J gene: TRBJ1-2
V gene: TRBV7-9

CDR3 DNA: TGTGCCAGCATTACTGACAAGCCCTACGAGCAGTACTTC
CDR3 protein: CASITDKPYEQYF
D gene: -
clone size: few
J gene: TRBJ2-7
V gene: TRBV21-1

CDR3 DNA: TGTGCCAGCAGCCCGGCCGGGGAGACCCAGTACTTC
CDR3 protein: CASSPAGETQYF
D gene: -
clone size: -
J gene: TRBJ2-5
V gene: TRBV7-6

CDR3 DNA: TGTGCCAGTAGTATAGGGGGGCAAGGCTACACCTTC
CDR3 protein: CASSIGGQGYTF
D gene: -
clone size: -
J gene: TRBJ1-2
V gene: TRBV19

CDR3 DNA: TGTGCCAGCAGTGTACAGGGGGGTAATGAGCAGTTCTTC
CDR3 protein: CASSVQGGNEQFF
D gene: TRBD1
clone size: few
J gene: TRBJ2-1
V gene: TRBV6-4

CDR3 DNA: TGTGCCAGCAGCTCAGGACAGGGGTCCTATGGCTACACCTTC
CDR3 protein: CASSSGQGSYGYTF
D gene: TRBD1
clone size: -
J gene: TRBJ1-2
V gene: TRBV11-3

CDR3 DNA: TGTGCCAGTAGCTGGACTAGCGGGAGATACGAGCAGTACTTC
CDR3 protein: CASSWTSGRYEQYF
D gene: TRBD2
clone size: few
J gene: TRBJ2-7
V gene: TRBV19

CDR3 DNA: TGTGCCAGCAGCTGGGACAGCGATGAGCAGTTCTTC
CDR3 protein: CASSWDSDEQFF
D gene: TRBD1
clone size: -
J gene: TRBJ2-1
V gene: TRBV11-2

CDR3 DNA: TGTGCCAGCGAGGAACTCGGCGGTTCTCAGCCCCAGCATTTT
CDR3 protein: CASEELGGSQPQHF
D gene: -
clone size: -
J gene: TRBJ1-5
V gene: TRBV6-1

CDR3 DNA: TGCGCCAGCAGCTTGGCCGGGACAGGGAACGAGCAGTACTTC
CDR3 protein: CASSLAGTGNEQYF
D gene: TRBD1
clone size: -
J gene: TRBJ2-7
V gene: TRBV5-1

CDR3 DNA: TGTGCCAGCAGTTTATACGCAGGGGCCGGACAAGAGACCCAGTACTTC
CDR3 protein: CASSLYAGAGQETQYF
D gene: -
clone size: -
J gene: TRBJ2-5
V gene: TRBV28

CDR3 DNA: TGTGCCAGCGGTGACAGGGATTCGAATTCCAATGAGCAGTTCTTC
CDR3 protein: CASGDRDSNSNEQFF
D gene: TRBD1
clone size: -
J gene: TRBJ2-1
V gene: TRBV11-3

CDR3 DNA: TGCGCCAGCAGCCAAGATGACAGGAACACTGAAGCTTTCTTT
CDR3 protein: CASSQDDRNTEAFF
D gene: -
clone size: -
J gene: TRBJ1-1
V gene: TRBV4-1

CDR3 DNA: TGTGCCAGTAGTCTGCAGGGGATGAACACTGAAGCTTTCTTT
CDR3 protein: CASSLQGMNTEAFF
D gene: -
clone size: -
J gene: TRBJ1-1
V gene: TRBV19

CDR3 DNA: TGTGCCAGCAGTTCCGGACTAAACACTGAAGCTTTCTTT
CDR3 protein: CASSSGLNTEAFF
D gene: -
clone size: -
J gene: TRBJ1-1
V gene: TRBV6-5

CDR3 DNA: TGTGCCAGCAGCTCCCAGGGTGGGGAAGCTTTCTTT
CDR3 protein: CASSSQGGEAFF
D gene: -
clone size: -
J gene: TRBJ1-1
V gene: TRBV7-9

CDR3 DNA: TGTGCCAGCAGGCCCCACGGGGGTGGCACAGATACGCAGTATTTT
CDR3 protein: CASRPHGGGTDTQYF
D gene: -
clone size: -
J gene: TRBJ2-3
V gene: TRBV6-4